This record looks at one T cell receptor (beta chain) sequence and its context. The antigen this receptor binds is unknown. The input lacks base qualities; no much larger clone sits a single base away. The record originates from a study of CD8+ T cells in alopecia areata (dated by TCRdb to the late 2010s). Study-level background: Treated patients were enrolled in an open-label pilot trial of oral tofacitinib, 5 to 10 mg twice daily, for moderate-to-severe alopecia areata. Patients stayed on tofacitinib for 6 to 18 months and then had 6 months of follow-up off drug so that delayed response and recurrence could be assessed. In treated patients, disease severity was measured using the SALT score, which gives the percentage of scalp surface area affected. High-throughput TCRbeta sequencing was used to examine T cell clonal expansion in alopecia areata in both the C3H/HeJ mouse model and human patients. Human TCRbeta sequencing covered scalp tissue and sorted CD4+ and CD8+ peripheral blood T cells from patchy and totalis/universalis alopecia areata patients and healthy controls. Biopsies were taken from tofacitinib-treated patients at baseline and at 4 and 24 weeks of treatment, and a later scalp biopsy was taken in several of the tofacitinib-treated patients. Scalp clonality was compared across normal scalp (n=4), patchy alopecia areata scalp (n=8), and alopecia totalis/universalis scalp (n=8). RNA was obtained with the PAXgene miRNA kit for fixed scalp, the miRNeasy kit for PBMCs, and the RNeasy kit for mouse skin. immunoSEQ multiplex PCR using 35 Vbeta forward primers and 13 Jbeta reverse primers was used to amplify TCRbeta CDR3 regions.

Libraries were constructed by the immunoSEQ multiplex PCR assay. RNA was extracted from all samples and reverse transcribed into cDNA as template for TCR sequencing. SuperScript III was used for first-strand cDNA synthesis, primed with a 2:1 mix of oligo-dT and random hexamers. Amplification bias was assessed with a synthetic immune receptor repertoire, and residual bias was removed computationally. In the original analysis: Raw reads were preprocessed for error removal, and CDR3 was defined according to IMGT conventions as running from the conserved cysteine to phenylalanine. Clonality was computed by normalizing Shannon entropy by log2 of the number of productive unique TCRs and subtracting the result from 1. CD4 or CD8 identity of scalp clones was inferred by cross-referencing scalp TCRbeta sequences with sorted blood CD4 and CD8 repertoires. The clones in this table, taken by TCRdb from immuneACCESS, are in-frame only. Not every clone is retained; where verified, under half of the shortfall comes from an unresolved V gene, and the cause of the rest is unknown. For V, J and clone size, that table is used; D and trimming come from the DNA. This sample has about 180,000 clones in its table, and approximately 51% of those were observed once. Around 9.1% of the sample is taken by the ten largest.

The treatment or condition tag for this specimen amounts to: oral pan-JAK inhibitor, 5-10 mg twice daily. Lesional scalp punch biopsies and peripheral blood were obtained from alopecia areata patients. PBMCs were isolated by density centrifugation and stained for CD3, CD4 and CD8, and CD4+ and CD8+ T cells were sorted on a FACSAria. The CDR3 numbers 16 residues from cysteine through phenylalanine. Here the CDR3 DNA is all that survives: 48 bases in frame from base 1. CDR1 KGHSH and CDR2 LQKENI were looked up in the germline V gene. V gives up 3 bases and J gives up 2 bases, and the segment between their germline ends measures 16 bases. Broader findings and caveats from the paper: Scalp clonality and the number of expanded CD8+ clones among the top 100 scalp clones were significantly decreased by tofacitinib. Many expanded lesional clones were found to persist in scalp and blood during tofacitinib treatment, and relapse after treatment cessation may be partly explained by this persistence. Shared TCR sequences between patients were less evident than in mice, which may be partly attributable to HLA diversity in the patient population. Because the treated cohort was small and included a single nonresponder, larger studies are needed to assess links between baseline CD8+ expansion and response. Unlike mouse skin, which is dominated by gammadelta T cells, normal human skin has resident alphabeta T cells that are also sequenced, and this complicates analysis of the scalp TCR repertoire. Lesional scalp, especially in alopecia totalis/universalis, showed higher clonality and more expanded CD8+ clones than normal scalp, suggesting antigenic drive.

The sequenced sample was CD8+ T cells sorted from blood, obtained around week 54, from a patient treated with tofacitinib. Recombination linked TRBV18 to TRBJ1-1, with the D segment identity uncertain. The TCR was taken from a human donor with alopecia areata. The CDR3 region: CASSPGLVLINTEAFF. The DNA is TGTGCCAGCTCACCGGGATTGGTGCTTATAAACACTGAAGCTTTCTTT. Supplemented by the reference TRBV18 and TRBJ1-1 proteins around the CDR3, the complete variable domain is NAGVMQNPRHLVRRRGQEARLRCSPMKGHSHVYWYRQLPEEGLKFMVYLQKENIIDESGMPKERFSAEFPKEGPSILRIQQVVRGDSAAYFCASSPGLVLINTEAFFGQGTRLTVV.